The rows below give T cell receptor beta chains drawn from one sample of a study of cytomegalovirus exposure and HLA in healthy donors. Sequenced by immunoSEQ multiplex PCR; TCRdb stores in-frame clones only, minus some. Of 68,000 or so clones in the sample, about nine tenths were seen once. Sequenced input: PBMCs. Source of these receptors: a man aged 18 to 30 in good health and CMV-seronegative. Both conserved end residues are part of each CDR3. A D gene is named only where the DNA matches it firmly. A clone size is listed for some rows: how often the clone was seen (once, few, many), or a class if it is expanded.

clone_size: NA; v_call: TRBV19; cdr3_length: 17; d_call: TRBD2; j_call: TRBJ2-1; cdr3_nt: TGTGCCAGTAGCGTCAGTAGAGCGGGAGGAAAAGCGGATGAGCAGTTCTTC; cdr3_aa: CASSVSRAGGKADEQFF
clone_size: once; v_call: TRBV5-4; cdr3_length: 15; d_call: NA; j_call: TRBJ2-4; cdr3_nt: TGTGCCAGCAGCCCGGGAGAAGTAGCCAAAAACATTCAGTACTTC; cdr3_aa: CASSPGEVAKNIQYF
clone_size: NA; v_call: TRBV7-2; cdr3_length: 15; d_call: NA; j_call: TRBJ2-3; cdr3_nt: TGTGCCAGCAGCCGCGTTGCGGGTAGCACAGATACGCAGTATTTT; cdr3_aa: CASSRVAGSTDTQYF
clone_size: NA; v_call: TRBV28; cdr3_length: 14; d_call: NA; j_call: TRBJ2-5; cdr3_nt: TGTGCCAGCAGTTTCTCGGCAGGGCAAGAGACCCAGTACTTC; cdr3_aa: CASSFSAGQETQYF
clone_size: NA; v_call: TRBV18; cdr3_length: 13; d_call: TRBD2; j_call: TRBJ2-7; cdr3_nt: TGTGCCAGCTCACCTACGGGAGGGCGTGAGCAGTACTTC; cdr3_aa: CASSPTGGREQYF
clone_size: NA; v_call: TRBV5-1; cdr3_length: 14; d_call: NA; j_call: TRBJ1-4; cdr3_nt: TGCGCCAGCAGCTTGGATGCAGGGAATGAAAAACTGTTTTTT; cdr3_aa: CASSLDAGNEKLFF
clone_size: NA; v_call: TRBV30; cdr3_length: 12; d_call: NA; j_call: TRBJ2-3; cdr3_nt: TGTGCCTGGAGTGTAAACCAGGATACGCAGTATTTT; cdr3_aa: CAWSVNQDTQYF
clone_size: NA; v_call: TRBV5-8; cdr3_length: 18; d_call: TRBD2; j_call: TRBJ2-5; cdr3_nt: TGTGCCAGCACCATCGGGGCCACCCTGACTAGCGGGATGGAGACCCAGTACTTC; cdr3_aa: CASTIGATLTSGMETQYF
clone_size: NA; v_call: TRBV28; cdr3_length: 12; d_call: NA; j_call: TRBJ1-3; cdr3_nt: TGTGCCAGCAGTACCCCAGGGGCGGCCATATATTTT; cdr3_aa: CASSTPGAAIYF
clone_size: few; v_call: TRBV5-1; cdr3_length: 15; d_call: NA; j_call: TRBJ2-7; cdr3_nt: TGCGCCAGCAGCTTGGGGGTAGCTGACTCCTACGAGCAGTACTTC; cdr3_aa: CASSLGVADSYEQYF
clone_size: once; v_call: TRBV28; cdr3_length: 16; d_call: NA; j_call: TRBJ2-3; cdr3_nt: TGTGCCAGCAGTTCCCATCTGGGAGGCGGCACAGATACGCAGTATTTT; cdr3_aa: CASSSHLGGGTDTQYF
clone_size: NA; v_call: TRBV27; cdr3_length: 14; d_call: TRBD1; j_call: TRBJ2-5; cdr3_nt: TGTGCCAGCAGTTTGTGGGACAGCCAAGAGACCCAGTACTTC; cdr3_aa: CASSLWDSQETQYF
clone_size: once; v_call: TRBV5-1; cdr3_length: 15; d_call: TRBD1; j_call: TRBJ2-7; cdr3_nt: TGCGCCAGCAACCCATCGTGGACAGGGTCGTACGAGCAGTACTTC; cdr3_aa: CASNPSWTGSYEQYF
clone_size: NA; v_call: TRBV18; cdr3_length: 14; d_call: NA; j_call: TRBJ2-5; cdr3_nt: TGTGCCAGCTCCCCCCGGGACATCGGAGAGACCCAGTACTTC; cdr3_aa: CASSPRDIGETQYF
clone_size: NA; v_call: TRBV11-3; cdr3_length: 15; d_call: TRBD1; j_call: TRBJ2-1; cdr3_nt: TGTGCCAGCAGCCCCGGGACAGGGAGAAACAATGAGCAGTTCTTC; cdr3_aa: CASSPGTGRNNEQFF
clone_size: NA; v_call: TRBV7-2; cdr3_length: 17; d_call: NA; j_call: TRBJ2-3; cdr3_nt: TGTGCCAGCAGCTTAAGTCTGGGGCGGAGAGTAGGAGATACGCAGTATTTT; cdr3_aa: CASSLSLGRRVGDTQYF
clone_size: NA; v_call: TRBV5-1; cdr3_length: 15; d_call: NA; j_call: TRBJ1-1; cdr3_nt: TGCGCCAGCAGCTCCGGTACCCTCATGAACACTGAAGCTTTCTTT; cdr3_aa: CASSSGTLMNTEAFF
clone_size: once; v_call: TRBV9; cdr3_length: 16; d_call: TRBD1; j_call: TRBJ2-7; cdr3_nt: TGTGCCAGCAGCGCCGGAGGAGGCAGGGGGTCCTACGAGCAGTACTTC; cdr3_aa: CASSAGGGRGSYEQYF
clone_size: NA; v_call: TRBV15; cdr3_length: 15; d_call: NA; j_call: TRBJ1-3; cdr3_nt: TGTGCCACCAGCAGAGATGAACAGCTCGGAAACACCATATATTTT; cdr3_aa: CATSRDEQLGNTIYF
clone_size: NA; v_call: TRBV28; cdr3_length: 15; d_call: NA; j_call: TRBJ1-3; cdr3_nt: TGTGCCAGCAGCCTACCACTGAGCTCTGGAAACACCATATATTTT; cdr3_aa: CASSLPLSSGNTIYF
clone_size: once; v_call: TRBV19; cdr3_length: 16; d_call: TRBD2; j_call: TRBJ2-1; cdr3_nt: TGTGCCAGTAGTTCCTCCGGGACTAGCTTCCACAATGAGCAGTTCTTC; cdr3_aa: CASSSSGTSFHNEQFF
clone_size: NA; v_call: TRBV25-1; cdr3_length: 17; d_call: TRBD2; j_call: TRBJ2-3; cdr3_nt: TGTGCCAGCAGTGAATACGTCGCGGGAGAAATCGTAGATACGCAGTATTTT; cdr3_aa: CASSEYVAGEIVDTQYF
clone_size: NA; v_call: TRBV7-9; cdr3_length: 15; d_call: TRBD1; j_call: TRBJ2-1; cdr3_nt: TGTGCCAGCAGCACAGGGTGGACAGGGATGGATGAGCAGTTCTTC; cdr3_aa: CASSTGWTGMDEQFF
clone_size: NA; v_call: TRBV7-6; cdr3_length: 14; d_call: NA; j_call: TRBJ2-3; cdr3_nt: TGTGCCAGCAGCCTCCTGGGCTACCCAGATACGCAGTATTTT; cdr3_aa: CASSLLGYPDTQYF
clone_size: NA; v_call: TRBV4-1; cdr3_length: 15; d_call: TRBD2; j_call: TRBJ2-7; cdr3_nt: TGCGCCAGCAGCCAGACGCCGGGACTAGCCTACGAGCAGTACTTC; cdr3_aa: CASSQTPGLAYEQYF
clone_size: NA; v_call: TRBV28; cdr3_length: 17; d_call: NA; j_call: TRBJ1-5; cdr3_nt: TGTGCCAGCAGTCCCCTCCCACGATTGAGGCTACATCAGCCCCAGCATTTT; cdr3_aa: CASSPLPRLRLHQPQHF
clone_size: NA; v_call: TRBV18; cdr3_length: 11; d_call: NA; j_call: TRBJ1-1; cdr3_nt: TGTGCCAGCTCAGGGGGGACTGAAGCTTTCTTT; cdr3_aa: CASSGGTEAFF
clone_size: NA; v_call: TRBV6-1; cdr3_length: 12; d_call: NA; j_call: TRBJ1-2; cdr3_nt: TGTGCCAGCAGTGACAGGTTCTATGGCTACACCTTC; cdr3_aa: CASSDRFYGYTF
clone_size: NA; v_call: TRBV30; cdr3_length: 16; d_call: NA; j_call: TRBJ2-3; cdr3_nt: TGTGCCTGGAGTGTAGGAGGGGGCGCAGGAACAGATACGCAGTATTTT; cdr3_aa: CAWSVGGGAGTDTQYF
clone_size: NA; v_call: TRBV7-3; cdr3_length: 14; d_call: NA; j_call: TRBJ2-2; cdr3_nt: TGTGCCAGCAGCTTAAATGGAGTCGCCGGGGAGCTGTTTTTT; cdr3_aa: CASSLNGVAGELFF
clone_size: NA; v_call: TRBV11-2; cdr3_length: 14; d_call: TRBD2; j_call: TRBJ2-7; cdr3_nt: TGTGCCAGCAGCAGCACTAGCGGGAGCTACGAGCAGTACTTC; cdr3_aa: CASSSTSGSYEQYF
clone_size: NA; v_call: TRBV4-3; cdr3_length: 13; d_call: NA; j_call: TRBJ2-1; cdr3_nt: TGCGCCAGCAGTCCGAGGGGGGGGGATGAGCAGTTCTTC; cdr3_aa: CASSPRGGDEQFF
clone_size: NA; v_call: TRBV10-3; cdr3_length: 13; d_call: NA; j_call: TRBJ1-1; cdr3_nt: TGTGCCATCAGTGTATATGGAAAACAGGAAGCTTTCTTT; cdr3_aa: CAISVYGKQEAFF
clone_size: few; v_call: TRBV27; cdr3_length: 14; d_call: TRBD2; j_call: TRBJ2-1; cdr3_nt: TGTGCCAGCAGAGCGGGAGGGCCTGTCAATCAGCAGTTCTTC; cdr3_aa: CASRAGGPVNQQFF
clone_size: NA; v_call: TRBV27; cdr3_length: 13; d_call: TRBD1; j_call: TRBJ2-7; cdr3_nt: TGTGCCAGCATGACAGGGGGCTCCTACGAGCAGTACTTC; cdr3_aa: CASMTGGSYEQYF
clone_size: NA; v_call: TRBV29-1; cdr3_length: 15; d_call: TRBD1; j_call: TRBJ2-3; cdr3_nt: TGCAGCGTTGAAGGGACAGGGGAGAGGACAGATACGCAGTATTTT; cdr3_aa: CSVEGTGERTDTQYF
clone_size: NA; v_call: TRBV18; cdr3_length: 18; d_call: NA; j_call: TRBJ2-7; cdr3_nt: TGTGCCAGCTCACCAAACGGCCCGGGAGCAAAATTTCCCTACGAGCAGTACTTC; cdr3_aa: CASSPNGPGAKFPYEQYF
clone_size: medium-sized; v_call: TRBV6-4; cdr3_length: 15; d_call: TRBD2; j_call: TRBJ2-2; cdr3_nt: TGTGCCAGCAGTGACTCAGCGGGAGACACCGGGGAGCTGTTTTTT; cdr3_aa: CASSDSAGDTGELFF
clone_size: NA; v_call: TRBV7-2; cdr3_length: 14; d_call: TRBD2; j_call: TRBJ2-1; cdr3_nt: TGTGCCAGCAGCTTGCTCGGACTAGCGGGAGGCCGGTTCTTC; cdr3_aa: CASSLLGLAGGRFF
clone_size: NA; v_call: TRBV4-3; cdr3_length: 15; d_call: NA; j_call: TRBJ1-4; cdr3_nt: TGCGCCAGCAGCCTTGACAGATCAACTAATGAAAAACTGTTTTTT; cdr3_aa: CASSLDRSTNEKLFF
clone_size: NA; v_call: TRBV7-2; cdr3_length: 13; d_call: TRBD1; j_call: TRBJ1-2; cdr3_nt: TGTGCCAGCAGCTTAAGGGACAGAGACTTCTACACCTTC; cdr3_aa: CASSLRDRDFYTF
clone_size: NA; v_call: TRBV2; cdr3_length: 15; d_call: NA; j_call: TRBJ2-1; cdr3_nt: TGTGCCAGCAGTGTGTCAGGGCGGGGTGGCAATGAGCAGTTCTTC; cdr3_aa: CASSVSGRGGNEQFF